The 2 T cell receptor beta chains reported below all come from one sample, sequenced in a study of CD8 T cells in ankylosing spondylitis. No antigens are known for them. TCRdb redid the calling of the 5' RACE reads with MiXCR, one entry per CDR3 protein. The table shows some 700,000 distinct CDR3 sequences, with 15% to 20% occurring only once. Findings of the study overall: A TCR beta motif of about 8 highly homologous variants appeared characteristic of ankylosing spondylitis blood.

Sequenced sample: blood, either unsorted or a sorted T cell fraction (not recorded which). All receptors derive from a male donor with ankylosing spondylitis.

V and J are TRBV4-1 and TRBJ2-7; possibly TRBD1 or TRBD2 for D (5 bases each). Trimming shortened V by 5 bases and J by 5 bases, and 19 bases separated the two germline ends. CDR3 length: 15 amino acids. CDR1 is MGHRA, CDR2 YSYEKL, per germline. The CDR3 sequence: CASSFSPGRTDEQYF. The CDR3, as DNA: TGCGCCAGCAGCTTCTCCCCGGGACGGACCGACGAGCAGTACTTC.

The rearrangement links TRBV5-5 to TRBJ2-3; 13 positions match TRBD2. After removal of 4 bases from V and 3 bases from J, the junction contained 5 bases not matched to a gene. Germline V lookup: CDR1 SGHKS, CDR2 YYEKEE (reference sequence). This CDR3 comprises 16 residues. CDR3 residues: CASSRTSGGTTDTQYF. CDR3 bases: TGTGCCAGCAGCCGGACTAGCGGGGGTACTACAGATACGCAGTATTTT.